The 9 T cell receptor beta chains in this list originate from one sample, sequenced in a study of blood T cell repertoires in COVID-19. TCRdb keeps only in-frame clones here, not all; method: immunoSEQ multiplex PCR. The sample has over 200,000 clones, nearly 90% seen once. The sequencing sample was made of peripheral blood. These receptors came from a woman aged 18-35 years who had recovered from COVID-19.

J is TRBJ2-1 and V is TRBV7-9; TRBD2 matches at 8 bases. The V and J ends lost 5 bases and 3 bases, in that order; junction bases with no gene match: 12. The CDR3 sequence is 17 residues long. Germline lookup yields CDR1 SEHNR and CDR2 FQNEAQ (reference sequence). For the CDR3, the DNA is TGTGCCAGCAGCCTCCGTTATTTCAGCGGGAGCTACAATGAGCAGTTCTTC. It specifies CASSLRYFSGSYNEQFF.

In this sample, this clone turned up once. The chain is built from TRBV30 and TRBJ2-3; a possible D gene is TRBD2 (6 bases). CDR1 is GTSNPN, CDR2 SVGIG, per germline (reference sequence). The CDR3 length is 15 residues. The ends were cut back, 4 bases at V and 2 bases at J, with 16 bases in the middle. CDR3 sequence (DNA): TGTGCCTGGAATTTCCTCGGGACTCCCACAGATACGCAGTATTTT. Translation: CAWNFLGTPTDTQYF.

This clone was counted a few times. The chain joins TRBV7-2 to TRBJ2-2; perhaps TRBD2 as D (6 bases). This CDR3 has 15 residues. Germline V lookup: CDR1 SGHTA, CDR2 FQGNSA. The V and J ends lost 1 base and 3 bases respectively, with 9 bases between them. For the CDR3, the DNA is TGTGCCAGCAGCTTAGGCGGGATTTACACCGGGGAGCTGTTTTTT. Its protein is CASSLGGIYTGELFF.

The chain employs TRBV6-2 or TRBV6-3 and TRBJ2-5; weak D call: TRBD2 (5 bases). The CDR3 spans 15 residues. Germline-derived CDR1 and CDR2 are MNHEY and SVGEGT. V lost 6 bases and J lost 5, with 19 bases in between. As DNA, the CDR3 is TGTGCCAGCAGCCCCCCGGCGGGTCGTATGGAGACCCAGTACTTC. Its protein product is CASSPPAGRMETQYF.

This sequence joins TRBV5-1 and TRBJ1-4, with D possibly matching TRBD1 (6 bases). The CDR3 runs to 16 residues. V lost 4 bases and J lost 2, with 15 bases in between. Germline V CDR1 and CDR2: SGHRS, YFSETQ. The CDR3 nucleotides are TGCGCCAGCAGCGTCCAGGGGTTGAGGACTAATGAAAAACTGTTTTTT. It specifies CASSVQGLRTNEKLFF.

This chain joins TRBV29-1 and TRBJ2-5, with 7 nucleotides matching TRBD1. J was trimmed by 4 bases and V by 0 bases; bases with no gene match: 2. The CDR3 extends over 13 amino acids. The V gene's germline CDR1 is SQVTM and CDR2 ANQGSEA. In DNA, the CDR3 is TGCAGCGTTGAAGATAACAGGGGAGAGACCCAGTACTTC. Encoded protein: CSVEDNRGETQYF.

V usage is TRBV7-3 and J usage is TRBJ2-7; TRBD1 matches 8 bases. V trimming: 3 bases; J trimming: 5 bases; junction bases outside the gene matches: 12. The CDR3 is made up of 16 amino acids. CDR1 and CDR2 from the germline V gene are SGHTA and FQGTGA. DNA of the CDR3: TGTGCCAGCAGCTTCGGACAGGGTAGAGGTGGCCACGAGCAGTACTTC. It specifies CASSFGQGRGGHEQYF.

The chain has TRBV7-2 and TRBJ2-5; 10 positions agree with TRBD2. The CDR3 consists of 14 residues. Germline values: CDR1 SGHTA, CDR2 FQGNSA. Trimming took 5 bases from V and 5 from J; bases not matched to a gene: 5. The CDR3: CASSQGLASETQYF. Here the CDR3 DNA reads TGTGCCAGCAGCCAGGGACTAGCGTCCGAGACCCAGTACTTC.

V usage is TRBV24-1 and J usage is TRBJ2-3; tentatively, D is TRBD2 (6 bases). From germline, CDR1 is KGHDR and CDR2 SFDVKD. The V end lost 2 bases, the J end lost 0 bases, and 11 bases lay between the germline ends. CDR3 size: 16 residues. The CDR3 sequence is CATSDSPGLSTDTQYF. The CDR3 nucleotides are TGTGCCACCAGTGATTCCCCGGGACTGAGCACAGATACGCAGTATTTT.